This T cell receptor (beta chain) was documented in a study of blood T cell repertoires in COVID-19. On the study more broadly: Material from acute and convalescent COVID-19 was sourced from the United States, Italy and Spain. T cells, B-cell-depleted T cells, or PBMCs supplied cDNA or gDNA.

How the authors handled the data: The assay estimated nucleated cells by amplifying reference gene primers. Using immunoSEQ multiplex PCR, the repertoire was profiled, and TCRdb retains in-frame clones only, with some absent. V and J calls and clone size are as listed in that table; D and trimming were resolved from the DNA. The sample carries over 250,000 clones, around 87% recorded once. Germline CDR1 SGHAT, CDR2 FQNNGV. Trimming removed 4 bases from V and 7 bases from J, with 8 bases in between. The CDR3 runs 13 residues. The chain employs TRBV11-2 and TRBJ1-6; D is unresolved. The TCR originated in a woman in her thirties or forties who had recovered from COVID-19. The specimen was peripheral blood. The CDR3 is CASSSLLNSPLHF. Written as DNA, the CDR3 is TGTGCCAGCAGCTCCCTACTCAATTCACCCCTCCACTTT.